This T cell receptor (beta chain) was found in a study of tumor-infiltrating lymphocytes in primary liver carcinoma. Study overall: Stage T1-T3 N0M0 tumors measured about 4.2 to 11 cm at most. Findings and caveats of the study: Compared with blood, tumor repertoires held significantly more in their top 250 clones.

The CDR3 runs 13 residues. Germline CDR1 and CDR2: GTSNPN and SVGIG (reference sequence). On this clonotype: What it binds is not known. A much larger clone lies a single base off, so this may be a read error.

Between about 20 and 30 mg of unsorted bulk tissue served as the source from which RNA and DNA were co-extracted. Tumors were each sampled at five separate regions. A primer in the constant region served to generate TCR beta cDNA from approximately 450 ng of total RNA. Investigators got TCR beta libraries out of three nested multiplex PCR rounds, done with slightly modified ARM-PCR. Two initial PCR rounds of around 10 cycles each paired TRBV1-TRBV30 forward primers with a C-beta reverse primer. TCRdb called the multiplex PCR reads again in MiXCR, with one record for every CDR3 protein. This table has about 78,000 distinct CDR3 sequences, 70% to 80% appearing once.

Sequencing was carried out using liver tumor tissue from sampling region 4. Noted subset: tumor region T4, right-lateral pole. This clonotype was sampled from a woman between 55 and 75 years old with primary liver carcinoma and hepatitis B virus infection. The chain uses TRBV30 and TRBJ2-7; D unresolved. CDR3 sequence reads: CAWSVWPTGEHYF. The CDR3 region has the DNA TGTGCCTGGAGTGTATGGCCCACGGGCGAGCACTACTTC.